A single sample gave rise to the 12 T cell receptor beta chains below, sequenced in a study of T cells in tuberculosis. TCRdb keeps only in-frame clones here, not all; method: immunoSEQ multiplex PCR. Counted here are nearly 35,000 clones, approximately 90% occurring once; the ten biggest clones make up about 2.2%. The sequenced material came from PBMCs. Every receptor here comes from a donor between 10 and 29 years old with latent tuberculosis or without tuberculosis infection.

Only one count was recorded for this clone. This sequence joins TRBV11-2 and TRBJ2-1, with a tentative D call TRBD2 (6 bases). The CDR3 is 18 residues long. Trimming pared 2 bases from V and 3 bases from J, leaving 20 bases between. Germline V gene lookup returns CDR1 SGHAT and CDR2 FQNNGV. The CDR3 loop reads CASSLLAGSPAIYNEQFF. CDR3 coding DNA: TGTGCCAGCAGCTTACTCGCGGGAAGTCCAGCCATCTACAATGAGCAGTTCTTC.

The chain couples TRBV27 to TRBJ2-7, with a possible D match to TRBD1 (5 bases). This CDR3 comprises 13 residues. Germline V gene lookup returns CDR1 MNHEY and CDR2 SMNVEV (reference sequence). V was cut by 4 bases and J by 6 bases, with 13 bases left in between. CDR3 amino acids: CASSYQKGFEQYF. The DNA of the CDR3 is TGTGCCAGCAGTTACCAAAAGGGGTTCGAGCAGTACTTC.

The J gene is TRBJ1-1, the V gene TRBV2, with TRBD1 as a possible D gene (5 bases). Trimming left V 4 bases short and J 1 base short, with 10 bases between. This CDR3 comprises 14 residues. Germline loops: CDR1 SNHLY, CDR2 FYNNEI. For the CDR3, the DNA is TGTGCCAGCAGTGTGGAGGGGAGGAACACTGAAGCTTTCTTT. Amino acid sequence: CASSVEGRNTEAFF.

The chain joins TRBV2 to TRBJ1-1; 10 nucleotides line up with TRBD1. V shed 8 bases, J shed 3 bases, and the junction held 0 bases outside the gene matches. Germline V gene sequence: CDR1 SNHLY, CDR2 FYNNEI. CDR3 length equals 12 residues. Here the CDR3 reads CASGTGDTEAFF. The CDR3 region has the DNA TGTGCCAGCGGGACAGGGGACACTGAAGCTTTCTTT. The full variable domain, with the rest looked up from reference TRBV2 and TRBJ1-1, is EPEVTQTPSHQVTQMGQEVILRCVPISNHLYFYWYRQILGQKVEFLVSFYNNEISEKSEIFDDQFSVERPDGSNFTLKIRSTKLEDSAMYFCASGTGDTEAFFGQGTRLTVV.

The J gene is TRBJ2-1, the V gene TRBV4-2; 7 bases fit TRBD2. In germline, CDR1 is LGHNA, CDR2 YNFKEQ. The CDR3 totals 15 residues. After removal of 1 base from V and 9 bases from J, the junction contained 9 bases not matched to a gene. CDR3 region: CASSQGGSDGGEQFF. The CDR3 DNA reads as TGTGCCAGCAGCCAAGGCGGGAGTGACGGCGGTGAGCAGTTCTTC.

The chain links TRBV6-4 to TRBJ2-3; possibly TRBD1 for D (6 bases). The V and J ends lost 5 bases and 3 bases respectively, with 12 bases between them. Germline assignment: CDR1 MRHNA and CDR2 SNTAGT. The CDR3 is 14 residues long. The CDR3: CASSPTGLTDTQYF. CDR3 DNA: TGTGCCAGCAGTCCCACAGGGTTGACAGATACGCAGTATTTT.

The CDR3 bases are TGCGCCAGCAGACGACAGGGAAGTTACGAGCAGTACTTC. Its protein is CASRRQGSYEQYF. The V and J genes are TRBV10-2 and TRBJ2-7; 7 bases are shared with TRBD1. The V gene's germline CDR1 is WSHSY and CDR2 SAAADI. The CDR3 runs to 13 residues. The ends lost 6 bases at V and 4 bases at J; junction bases unmatched: 6.

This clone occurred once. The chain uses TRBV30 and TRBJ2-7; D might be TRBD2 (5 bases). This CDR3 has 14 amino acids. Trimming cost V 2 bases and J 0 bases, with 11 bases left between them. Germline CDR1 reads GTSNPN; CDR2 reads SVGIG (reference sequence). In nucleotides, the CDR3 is TGTGCCTGGAGTTATTCTCGGGGCTCCTACGAGCAGTACTTC. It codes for CAWSYSRGSYEQYF.

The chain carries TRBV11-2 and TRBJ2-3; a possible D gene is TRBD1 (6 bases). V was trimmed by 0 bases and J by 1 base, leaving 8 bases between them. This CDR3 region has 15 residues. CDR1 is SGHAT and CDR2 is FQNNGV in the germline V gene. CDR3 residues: CASSLEYRGTDTQYF. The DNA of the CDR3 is TGTGCCAGCAGCTTAGAATACAGGGGCACAGATACGCAGTATTTT.

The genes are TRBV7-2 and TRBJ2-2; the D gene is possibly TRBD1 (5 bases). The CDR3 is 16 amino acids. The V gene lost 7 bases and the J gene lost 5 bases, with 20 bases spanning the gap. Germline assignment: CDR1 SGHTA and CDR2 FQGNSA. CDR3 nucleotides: TGTGCCAGCACCGTGCCAGGTGTCAGGGCGACCGGGGAGCTGTTTTTT. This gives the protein CASTVPGVRATGELFF.

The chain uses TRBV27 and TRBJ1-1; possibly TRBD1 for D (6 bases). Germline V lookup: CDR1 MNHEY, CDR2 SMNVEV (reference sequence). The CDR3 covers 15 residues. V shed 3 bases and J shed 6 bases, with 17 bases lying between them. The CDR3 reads CASSLHSRGTPEAFF. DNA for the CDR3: TGTGCCAGCAGTTTGCACAGCAGGGGCACGCCTGAAGCTTTCTTT.

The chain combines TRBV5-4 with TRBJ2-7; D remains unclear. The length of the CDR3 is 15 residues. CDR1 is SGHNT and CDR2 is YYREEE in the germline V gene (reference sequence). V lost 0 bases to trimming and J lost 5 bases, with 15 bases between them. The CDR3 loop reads CASSLASSRKDEQYF. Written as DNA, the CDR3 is TGTGCCAGCAGCTTGGCCTCGTCCAGGAAGGACGAGCAGTACTTC.